The entry that follows covers one T cell receptor (beta chain) sequence. This sample was taken from a study of blood T cell repertoires in COVID-19. Across the whole study: Collection of acute and convalescent COVID-19 samples took place in the United States, Italy and Spain. T cells, B-cell-depleted T cells, or PBMCs supplied cDNA or gDNA.

In the source study's methods: Reference gene primer amplification yielded estimated nucleated cell counts. TCRdb keeps only in-frame clones here, not all; method: immunoSEQ multiplex PCR. D and trimming were read from the DNA, whereas the V and J calls and clone size are those reported in that table. The table lists about 320,000 clones, 85% of them singletons. V was clipped by 6 bases and J by 1 base, with 11 bases between them. This CDR3 region has 14 residues. Germline CDR1 and CDR2: WSHSY and SAAADI. This TCR came from a human donor in a cohort sampled during active COVID-19. The sequenced sample was peripheral blood. This chain joins TRBV10-2 and TRBJ2-3, with a tentative D call TRBD1 (5 bases). The CDR3 region is CASSPGPGTDTQYF. CDR3 nucleotide sequence: TGCGCCAGCAGCCCAGGGCCGGGCACAGATACGCAGTATTTT.